This T cell receptor beta chain was recovered during a study of OX40 agonist ivuxolimab in advanced cancers. About the study: Treatment received earlier with anti-PD-1, anti-PD-L1 or anti-CTLA-4 agents was allowed, and more than 30% had some.

Concerning this clone: Its antigen is not known.

Study observations and caveats: The antigen specificity of the peripheral T cells (those that were expanded) was not determined.

The protocol was immunoSEQ multiplex PCR, while the TCRdb copy is restricted to in-frame clones and leaves out a portion. This sample has about 36,000 clones, with about 81% found just once. The V and J ends lost 4 bases and 0 bases respectively, with 20 bases between them. The V gene's germline CDR1 is SGHRS and CDR2 YFSETQ. CDR3 length equals 19 residues. The specimen comprised CD4+ or CD8+ T cells sorted from blood, sampled in a trial of the OX40 agonist ivuxolimab. This receptor was taken from an adult with an advanced solid tumor such as melanoma, head and neck, liver or kidney cancer. V is TRBV5-1 and J is TRBJ1-6; D call uncertain. CDR3 amino acids: CASSPNGRTSSSYNSPLHF. The CDR3 bases are TGCGCCAGCAGCCCGAACGGACGGACTTCGAGCTCCTATAATTCACCCCTCCACTTT.